This T cell receptor beta chain was sequenced in a study of blood T cells in healthy people across ages. CDR1 is SGHTA, CDR2 FQGTGA, per germline. V lost 2 bases to trimming and J lost 0 bases, with 13 bases between them. The CDR3 is made up of 17 amino acids. A sample-barcoded 5' primer and a J-beta primer mix were used in a second PCR of roughly 7 to 11 cycles. Every molecule of cDNA carried a tag from a template-switch adaptor with 12 random nucleotides. TCRdb processed the 5' RACE reads anew with MiXCR; each CDR3 protein has one entry. The repertoire holds approximately 490,000 distinct CDR3 sequences, with 24% as singletons. The sample also formed part of further work on T cells of mothers and their children. In that study: Once extracted, all RNA went into cDNA synthesis at 1.5 ug per 15 ul. The TCR beta CDR3 read count exceeded 8.5 million for each mother and was approximately 3 million for each child.

The TCR comes from a boy younger than 18 in good health. What was sequenced was blood. The V gene is TRBV7-3, the J gene TRBJ1-4; D possibly corresponds to TRBD1 (5 bases). The DNA of the CDR3 is TGTGCCAGCAGCTTAGGGGGTGAGGGAGCAACTAATGAAAAACTGTTTTTT. Encoded protein: CASSLGGEGATNEKLFF.